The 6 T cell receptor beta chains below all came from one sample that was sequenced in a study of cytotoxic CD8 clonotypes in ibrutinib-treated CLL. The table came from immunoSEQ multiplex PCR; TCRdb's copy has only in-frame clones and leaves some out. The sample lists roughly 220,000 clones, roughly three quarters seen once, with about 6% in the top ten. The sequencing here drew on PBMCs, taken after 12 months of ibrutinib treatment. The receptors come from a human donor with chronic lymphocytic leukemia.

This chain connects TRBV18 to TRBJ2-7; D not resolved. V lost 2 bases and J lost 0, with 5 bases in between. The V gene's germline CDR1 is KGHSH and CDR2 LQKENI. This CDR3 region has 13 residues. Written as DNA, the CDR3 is TGTGCCAGCTCACCAGGCGACTCCTACGAGCAGTACTTC. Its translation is CASSPGDSYEQYF.

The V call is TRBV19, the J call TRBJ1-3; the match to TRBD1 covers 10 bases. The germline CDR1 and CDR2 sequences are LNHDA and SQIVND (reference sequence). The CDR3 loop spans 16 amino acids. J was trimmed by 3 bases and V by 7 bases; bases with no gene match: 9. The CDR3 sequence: CASTMGQGTFGNTIYF. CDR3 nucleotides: TGTGCCAGTACCATGGGACAGGGGACGTTTGGAAACACCATATATTTT.

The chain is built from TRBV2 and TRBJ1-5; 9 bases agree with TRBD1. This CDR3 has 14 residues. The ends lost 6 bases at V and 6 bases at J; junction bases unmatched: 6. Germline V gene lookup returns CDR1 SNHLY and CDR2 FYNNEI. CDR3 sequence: CASRGDRELQPQHF. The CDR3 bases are TGTGCCAGCAGAGGGGACAGGGAACTTCAGCCCCAGCATTTT.

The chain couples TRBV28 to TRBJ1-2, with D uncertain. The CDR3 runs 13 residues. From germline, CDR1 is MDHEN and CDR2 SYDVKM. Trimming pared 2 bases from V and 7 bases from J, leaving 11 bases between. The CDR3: CASSLGGRGGYTF. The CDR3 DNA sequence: TGTGCCAGCAGTTTAGGAGGCCGGGGTGGCTACACCTTC.

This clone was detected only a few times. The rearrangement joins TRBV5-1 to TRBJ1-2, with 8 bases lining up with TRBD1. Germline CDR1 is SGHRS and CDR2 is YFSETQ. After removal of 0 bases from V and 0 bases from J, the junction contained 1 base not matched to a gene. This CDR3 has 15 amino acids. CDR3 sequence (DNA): TGCGCCAGCAGCTTGGCACAGGGGGCTAACTATGGCTACACCTTC. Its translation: CASSLAQGANYGYTF.

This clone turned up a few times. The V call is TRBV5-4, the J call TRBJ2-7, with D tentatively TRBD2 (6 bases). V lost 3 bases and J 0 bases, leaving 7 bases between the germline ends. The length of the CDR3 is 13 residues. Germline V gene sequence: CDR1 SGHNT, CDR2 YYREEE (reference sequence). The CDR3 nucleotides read TGTGCCAGCAGCTCGGGACTCTCCTACGAGCAGTACTTC. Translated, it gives CASSSGLSYEQYF.